Listed here are 8 T cell receptor beta chains from one sample, sequenced in a study of T cell changes during pregnancy in multiple sclerosis. Assay: immunoSEQ multiplex PCR; the TCRdb copy retains only in-frame clones and omits some. This repertoire shows 50,000 to 65,000 clones, roughly 92% found once; its top ten account for 3.2%. The material was CD8+ T cells from peripheral blood mononuclear cells, obtained in the second trimester of pregnancy. These receptor sequences come from a female donor with multiple sclerosis, enrolled in a pregnancy study.

The chain is built from TRBV5-1 and TRBJ2-1; D is undetermined. Germline V gives CDR1 SGHRS, CDR2 YFSETQ. The V end lost 0 bases, the J end lost 4 bases, and 5 bases lay between the germline ends. The CDR3 length is 13 residues. The CDR3 spells CASSLVMYNEQFF. CDR3 coding DNA: TGCGCCAGCAGCTTGGTCATGTACAATGAGCAGTTCTTC.

This chain connects TRBV28 to TRBJ2-1; 10 bases fit TRBD1. The CDR3 runs to 14 residues. V was pared by 5 bases and J by 7 bases, with 5 bases of the junction left unmatched. Germline values: CDR1 MDHEN, CDR2 SYDVKM. CDR3 amino acids: CASSPGTGVNEQFF. CDR3 nucleotides: TGTGCCAGCAGTCCTGGGACAGGGGTGAATGAGCAGTTCTTC.

The chain links TRBV14 to TRBJ2-3, with 10 bases matching TRBD1. The CDR3 consists of 16 residues. From germline, CDR1 is SGHDN and CDR2 FVKESK. J was trimmed by 2 bases and V by 4 bases; bases with no gene match: 6. The CDR3 is CASSRGTGDYTDTQYF. The CDR3 DNA follows: TGTGCCAGCAGCCGCGGGACAGGGGATTACACAGATACGCAGTATTTT.

This chain links TRBV7-2 with TRBJ2-7; D is perhaps TRBD2 (5 bases). Germline lookup yields CDR1 SGHTA and CDR2 FQGNSA. The ends were cut back, 4 bases at V and 0 bases at J, with 10 bases in the middle. There are 14 residues in the CDR3. The CDR3 reads CASSYTRSSYEQYF. CDR3 bases: TGTGCCAGCAGCTATACTAGGAGCTCCTACGAGCAGTACTTC.

This rearrangement joins TRBV30 to TRBJ2-1; D might be TRBD1 (6 bases). Trimming stripped 3 bases from V and 7 bases from J, with 13 bases between. Germline CDR1 GTSNPN, CDR2 SVGIG (reference sequence). The CDR3 spans 13 residues. The CDR3 coding sequence is TGTGCCTGGAGCGCCGGGGACAAGAATGAGCAGTTCTTC. Translated, it gives CAWSAGDKNEQFF.

This clone was detected only once. J is TRBJ2-2 and V is TRBV27; possibly TRBD2 for D (6 bases). Trimming removed 4 bases at V and 0 bases at J, with 6 bases between. CDR3 size: 14 residues. CDR1 and CDR2 (germline): MNHEY, SMNVEV (reference sequence). Here the CDR3 DNA reads TGTGCCAGCAGTTCGGGGGCGAACACCGGGGAGCTGTTTTTT. Protein: CASSSGANTGELFF.

The chain uses TRBV5-1 and TRBJ1-5; D perhaps matches TRBD1 (5 bases). Trimming took off 1 base at V and 1 base at J, with 9 bases between the two ends. The CDR3 is 15 amino acids. Germline V gene sequence: CDR1 SGHRS, CDR2 YFSETQ. The chain's CDR3 is CASSLRPGSNQPQHF. In nucleotides, the CDR3 is TGCGCCAGCAGCTTGCGACCAGGGAGCAATCAGCCCCAGCATTTT.

V gene TRBV4-2 combines with J gene TRBJ2-1; D may be TRBD2 (6 bases). Trimming stripped 4 bases from V and 1 base from J, with 11 bases between. Per germline, CDR1 LGHNA and CDR2 YNFKEQ. The CDR3 consists of 15 residues. The CDR3 DNA reads TGTGCCAGCAGCCCACTAGCCTATTCCTACAATGAGCAGTTCTTC. Its translation: CASSPLAYSYNEQFF.